These T cell receptor beta chains were read from a single sample in a study of radiation and T cells in renal cell carcinoma. The data were produced by immunoSEQ multiplex PCR, yet TCRdb's version contains in-frame clones alone and is incomplete. This repertoire shows 130,000 or so clones, around 78% found once; its top ten account for 20% to 25%. Sample: blood, taken from a patient whose treatment included radiotherapy and nephrectomy. The receptor source for this set is a woman between 45 and 60 years old with renal cell carcinoma. Both conserved end residues are part of each CDR3. D genes are given only for firm matches. A row's size may be missing; if present it is once, few, many or a size class.

d_call j_call clone_size cdr3_length v_call cdr3_aa cdr3_nt
- TRBJ1-1 many 13 TRBV7-9 CASSLDMNTEAFF TGTGCCAGCAGCTTAGACATGAACACTGAAGCTTTCTTT
TRBD2 TRBJ2-1 - 11 TRBV10-1 CASALADEQFF TGCGCCAGCGCACTAGCGGATGAGCAGTTCTTC
- TRBJ1-4 - 15 TRBV5-1 CASSPSGGTNEKLFF TGCGCCAGCAGCCCTTCTGGGGGGACTAATGAAAAACTGTTTTTT
- TRBJ2-1 - 16 TRBV6-5 CASSYAAGPGSNEQFF TGTGCCAGCAGTTACGCGGCAGGCCCGGGCTCCAATGAGCAGTTCTTC
TRBD2 TRBJ2-1 - 17 TRBV9 CASSVVGTSGGQNEQFF TGTGCCAGCAGCGTAGTCGGGACTAGCGGGGGGCAGAATGAGCAGTTCTTC
TRBD2 TRBJ2-2 - 17 TRBV13 CASSMGLAGVNTGELFF TGTGCCAGCAGCATGGGACTAGCGGGAGTTAACACCGGGGAGCTGTTTTTT
- TRBJ2-1 - 12 TRBV6-5 CATLDFSNEQFF TGTGCCACCCTAGACTTTTCGAATGAGCAGTTCTTC
TRBD2 TRBJ2-1 - 12 TRBV29-1 CSAGTSGREQFF TGCAGCGCAGGGACTAGCGGACGGGAGCAGTTCTTC
TRBD2 TRBJ2-7 - 21 TRBV4-1 CASSHIRFQTSGRALGKEQYF TGCGCCAGCAGCCATATTCGATTCCAGACTAGCGGGAGGGCCTTAGGAAAAGAGCAGTACTTC
- TRBJ2-1 - 17 TRBV7-8 CASSLEGGGRSYNEQFF TGTGCCAGCAGCTTAGAGGGGGGGGGCCGCTCCTACAATGAGCAGTTCTTC
- TRBJ2-7 - 11 TRBV20-1 CSARSSYEQYF TGCAGTGCTAGATCTTCCTACGAGCAGTACTTC
- TRBJ2-3 - 14 TRBV5-4 CASSYRDSTDTQYF TGTGCCAGCAGCTATAGGGACAGCACAGATACGCAGTATTTT
- TRBJ2-7 - 14 TRBV7-9 CASSLTDRTYEQYF TGTGCCAGCAGCTTGACGGACCGTACCTACGAGCAGTACTTC
- TRBJ1-1 few 14 TRBV19 CASSIGRTSSEAFF TGTGCCAGTAGTATCGGCAGGACGTCGTCTGAAGCTTTCTTT
- TRBJ2-1 - 13 TRBV6-1 CASISRVGNEQFF TGTGCCAGCATCAGTAGGGTCGGTAATGAGCAGTTCTTC
- TRBJ1-3 once 12 TRBV29-1 CSVGSPGNTIYF TGCAGCGTTGGCAGTCCTGGAAACACCATATATTTT
- TRBJ2-7 - 13 TRBV28 CASSSPGYGEQYF TGTGCCAGCAGTTCTCCAGGGTACGGGGAGCAGTACTTC
- TRBJ1-1 many 12 TRBV7-4 CASKRGNTEAFF TGTGCCAGCAAGAGGGGCAACACTGAAGCTTTCTTT
- TRBJ2-7 - 12 TRBV29-1 CSVLRPTYEQYF TGCAGCGTTTTGCGACCCACCTACGAGCAGTACTTC
- TRBJ2-2 - 16 TRBV5-4 CASSREPTGSTGELFF TGTGCCAGCAGCCGGGAGCCGACAGGGTCCACCGGGGAGCTGTTTTTT
TRBD2 TRBJ2-7 - 15 TRBV7-2 CASSPGLAEAYEQYF TGTGCCAGCAGCCCGGGACTAGCGGAGGCCTACGAGCAGTACTTC
- TRBJ2-3 - 12 TRBV7-2 CASSSLADTQYF TGTGCCAGCAGCTCCCTGGCGGATACGCAGTATTTT
TRBD2 TRBJ2-7 - 15 TRBV9 CASSVGGLAGDEQYF TGTGCCAGCAGCGTAGGCGGGCTAGCGGGAGACGAGCAGTACTTC
- TRBJ1-2 - 13 TRBV18 CASSPMSDYGYTF TGTGCCAGCTCCCCTATGTCGGACTATGGCTACACCTTC